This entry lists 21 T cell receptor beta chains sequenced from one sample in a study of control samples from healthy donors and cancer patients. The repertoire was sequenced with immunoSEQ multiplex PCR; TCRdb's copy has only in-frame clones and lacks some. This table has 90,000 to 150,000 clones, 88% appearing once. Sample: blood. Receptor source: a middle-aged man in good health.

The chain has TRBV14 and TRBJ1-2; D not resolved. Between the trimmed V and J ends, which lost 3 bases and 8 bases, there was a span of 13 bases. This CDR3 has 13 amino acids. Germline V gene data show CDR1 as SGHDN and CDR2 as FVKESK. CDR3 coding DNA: TGTGCCAGCAGCCAGGGGAAAGGAGGCGGCTACACCTTC. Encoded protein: CASSQGKGGGYTF.

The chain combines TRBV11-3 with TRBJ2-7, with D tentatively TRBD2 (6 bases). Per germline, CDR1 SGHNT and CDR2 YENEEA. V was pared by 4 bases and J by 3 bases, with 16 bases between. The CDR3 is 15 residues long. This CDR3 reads CASSSRAREDYEQYF. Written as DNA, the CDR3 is TGTGCCAGCAGCTCTCGGGCCAGGGAGGACTACGAGCAGTACTTC.

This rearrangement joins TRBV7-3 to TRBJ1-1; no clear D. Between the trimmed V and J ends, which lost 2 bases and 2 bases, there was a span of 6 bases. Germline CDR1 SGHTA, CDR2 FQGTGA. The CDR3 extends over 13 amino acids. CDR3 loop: CASSLSSNTEAFF. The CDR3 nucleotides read TGTGCCAGCAGCTTATCCAGTAACACTGAAGCTTTCTTT. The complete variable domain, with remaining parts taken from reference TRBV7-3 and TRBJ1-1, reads GAGVSQTPSNKVTEKGKYVELRCDPISGHTALYWYRQSLGQGPEFLIYFQGTGAADDSGLPNDRFFAVRPEGSVSTLKIQRTERGDSAVYLCASSLSSNTEAFFGQGTRLTVV.

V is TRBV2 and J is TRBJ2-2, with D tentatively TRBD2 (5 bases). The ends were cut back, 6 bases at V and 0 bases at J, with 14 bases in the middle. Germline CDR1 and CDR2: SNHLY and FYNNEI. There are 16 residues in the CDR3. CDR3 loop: CASRATLGANTGELFF. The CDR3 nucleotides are TGTGCCAGCAGGGCTACACTAGGCGCGAACACCGGGGAGCTGTTTTTT. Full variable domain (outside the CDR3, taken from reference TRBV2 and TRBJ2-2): EPEVTQTPSHQVTQMGQEVILRCVPISNHLYFYWYRQILGQKVEFLVSFYNNEISEKSEIFDDQFSVERPDGSNFTLKIRSTKLEDSAMYFCASRATLGANTGELFFGEGSRLTVL.

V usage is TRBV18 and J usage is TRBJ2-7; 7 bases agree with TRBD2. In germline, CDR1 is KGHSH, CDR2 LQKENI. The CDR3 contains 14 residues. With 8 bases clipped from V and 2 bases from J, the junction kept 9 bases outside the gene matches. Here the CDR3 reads CASAAERGTYEQYF. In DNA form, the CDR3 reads TGTGCCAGCGCAGCCGAGCGGGGCACCTACGAGCAGTACTTC.

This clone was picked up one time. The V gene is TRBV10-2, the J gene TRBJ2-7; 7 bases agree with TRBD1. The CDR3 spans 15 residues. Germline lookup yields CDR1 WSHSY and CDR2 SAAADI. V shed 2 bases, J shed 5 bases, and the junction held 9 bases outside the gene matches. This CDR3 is CASSEIIQGVHEQYF. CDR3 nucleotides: TGCGCCAGCAGTGAGATAATCCAGGGGGTTCACGAGCAGTACTTC.

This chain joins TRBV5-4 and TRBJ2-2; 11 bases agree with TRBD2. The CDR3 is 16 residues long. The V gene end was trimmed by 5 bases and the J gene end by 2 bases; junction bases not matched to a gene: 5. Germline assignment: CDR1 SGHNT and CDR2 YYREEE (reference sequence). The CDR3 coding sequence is TGTGCCAGCAGATTAACTAGCGGGGGTAACACCGGGGAGCTGTTTTTT. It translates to CASRLTSGGNTGELFF.

The CDR3 DNA reads as TGTGCCAGCTCACCGACAGGCCCTAATGAAAAACTGTTTTTT. This encodes CASSPTGPNEKLFF. This chain links TRBV18 with TRBJ1-4; perhaps TRBD1 as D (6 bases). The CDR3 runs to 14 residues. Per the germline V gene, CDR1 is KGHSH and CDR2 is LQKENI. The V end lost 3 bases, the J end lost 3 bases, and 8 bases lay between the germline ends.

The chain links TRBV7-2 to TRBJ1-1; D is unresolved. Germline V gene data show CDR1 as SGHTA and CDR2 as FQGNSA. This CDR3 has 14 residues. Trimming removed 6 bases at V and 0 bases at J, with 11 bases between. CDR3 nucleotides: TGTGCCAGCAGACAAGCTATAGTGAACACTGAAGCTTTCTTT. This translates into CASRQAIVNTEAFF.

The chain's CDR3 is CATQTGTGGFTDTQYF. The CDR3, as DNA: TGTGCCACACAAACCGGGACAGGGGGATTCACAGATACGCAGTATTTT. This chain joins TRBV24-1 and TRBJ2-3; 11 bases match TRBD1. This CDR3 comprises 16 residues. V lost 10 bases to trimming and J lost 2 bases; unmatched junction nucleotides: 10. From germline, CDR1 is KGHDR and CDR2 SFDVKD.

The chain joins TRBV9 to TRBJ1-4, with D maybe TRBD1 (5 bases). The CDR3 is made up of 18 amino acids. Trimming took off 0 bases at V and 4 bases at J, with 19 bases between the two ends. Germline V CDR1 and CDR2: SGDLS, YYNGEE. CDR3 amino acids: CASSVDFTGTPLNEKLFF. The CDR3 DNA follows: TGTGCCAGCAGCGTAGACTTCACCGGGACTCCCCTTAATGAAAAACTGTTTTTT.

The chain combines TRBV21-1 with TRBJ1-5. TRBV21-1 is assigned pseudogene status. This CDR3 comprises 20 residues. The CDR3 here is CASSKGQKGLSVYSNQPQHF. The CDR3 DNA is TGTGCCAGCAGCAAAGGTCAGAAGGGCCTAAGTGTATATAGCAATCAGCCCCAGCATTTT.

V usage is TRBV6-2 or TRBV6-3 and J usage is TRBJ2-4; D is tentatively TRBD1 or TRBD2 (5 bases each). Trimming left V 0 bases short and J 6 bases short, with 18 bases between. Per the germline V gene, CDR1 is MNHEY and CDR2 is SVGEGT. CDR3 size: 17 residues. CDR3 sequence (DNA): TGTGCCAGCAGTTACTCGAATTATCCAGGGAGAGGAAACATTCAGTACTTC. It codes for CASSYSNYPGRGNIQYF.

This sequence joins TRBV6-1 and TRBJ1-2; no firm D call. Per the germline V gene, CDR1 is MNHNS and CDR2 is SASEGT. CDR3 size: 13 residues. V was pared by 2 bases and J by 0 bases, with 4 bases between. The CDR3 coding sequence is TGTGCCAGCAGTGAAAGACCTAACTATGGCTACACCTTC. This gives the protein CASSERPNYGYTF.

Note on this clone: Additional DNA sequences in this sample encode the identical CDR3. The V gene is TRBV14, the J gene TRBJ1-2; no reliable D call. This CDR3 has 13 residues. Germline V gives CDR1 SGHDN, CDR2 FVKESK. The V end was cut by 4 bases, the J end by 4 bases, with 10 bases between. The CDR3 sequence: CASSPEDRYGYTF. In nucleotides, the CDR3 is TGTGCCAGCAGCCCCGAAGACCGCTATGGCTACACCTTC.

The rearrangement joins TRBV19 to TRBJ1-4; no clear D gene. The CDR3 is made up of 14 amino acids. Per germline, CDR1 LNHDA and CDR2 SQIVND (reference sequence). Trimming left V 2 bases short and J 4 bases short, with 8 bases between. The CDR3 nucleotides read TGTGCCAGTAGTATATCAGCTGGTAATGAAAAACTGTTTTTT. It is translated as CASSISAGNEKLFF.

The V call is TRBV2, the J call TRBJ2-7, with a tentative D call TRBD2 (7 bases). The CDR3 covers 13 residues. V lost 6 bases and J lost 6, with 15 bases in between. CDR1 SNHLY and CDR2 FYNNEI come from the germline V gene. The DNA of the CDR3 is TGTGCCAGCAGGGAAACTAGGGGGGGCGAGCAGTACTTC. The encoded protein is CASRETRGGEQYF. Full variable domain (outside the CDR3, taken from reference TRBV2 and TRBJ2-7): EPEVTQTPSHQVTQMGQEVILRCVPISNHLYFYWYRQILGQKVEFLVSFYNNEISEKSEIFDDQFSVERPDGSNFTLKIRSTKLEDSAMYFCASRETRGGEQYFGPGTRLTVT.

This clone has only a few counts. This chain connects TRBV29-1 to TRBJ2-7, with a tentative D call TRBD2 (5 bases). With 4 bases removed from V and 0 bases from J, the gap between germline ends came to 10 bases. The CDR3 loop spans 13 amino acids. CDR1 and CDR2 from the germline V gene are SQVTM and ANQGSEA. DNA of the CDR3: TGCAGCGTTGCTTCGGGGTACTCCTACGAGCAGTACTTC. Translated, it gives CSVASGYSYEQYF.

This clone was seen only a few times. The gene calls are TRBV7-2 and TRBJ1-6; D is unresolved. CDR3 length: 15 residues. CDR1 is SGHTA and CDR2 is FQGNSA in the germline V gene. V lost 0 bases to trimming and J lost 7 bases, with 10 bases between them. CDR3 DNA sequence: TGTGCCAGCAGCTTAGCTATCCGACCCAATTCACCCCTCCACTTT. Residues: CASSLAIRPNSPLHF.

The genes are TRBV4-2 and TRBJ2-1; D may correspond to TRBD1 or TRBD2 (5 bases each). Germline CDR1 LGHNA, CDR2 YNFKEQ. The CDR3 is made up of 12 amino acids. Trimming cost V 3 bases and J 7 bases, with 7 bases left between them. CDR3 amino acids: CASSQRGNEQFF. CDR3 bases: TGTGCCAGCAGCCAGAGGGGTAATGAGCAGTTCTTC.

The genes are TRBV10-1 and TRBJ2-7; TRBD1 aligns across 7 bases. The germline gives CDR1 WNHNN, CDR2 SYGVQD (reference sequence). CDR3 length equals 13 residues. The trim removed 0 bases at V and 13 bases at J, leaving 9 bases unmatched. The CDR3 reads CASSESPGQPPYF. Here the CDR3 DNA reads TGCGCCAGCAGTGAGTCGCCGGGACAGCCACCTTACTTC.